This TCR beta chain derives from a study of blood T cell repertoires in COVID-19. The CDR3 length is 15 residues. V lost 5 bases and J lost 3; bases outside the gene matches: 6. The germline V gene has CDR1 KGHSH and CDR2 LQKENI. Under the authors' procedure: Reference gene primer amplification yielded estimated nucleated cell counts. The method was immunoSEQ multiplex PCR; TCRdb's version includes in-frame clones alone and lacks a portion of them. V and J calls plus clone size are reproduced from that table; the DNA served to infer D and trimming. The table records under 200,000 clones, approximately 87% of them present only once.

This receptor was identified in a woman aged 65 to 85 with acute or convalescent COVID-19. The sequenced sample consisted of peripheral blood. The chain carries TRBV18 and TRBJ1-2; 10 nucleotides align to TRBD1. CDR3 DNA sequence: TGTGCCAGCTCAGACGACAGGGGGCGCGACTATGGCTACACCTTC. Translation: CASSDDRGRDYGYTF.